This T cell receptor beta chain was captured by sequencing in a study of radiotherapy plus CTLA-4 blockade in lung cancer. The CDR3 runs 15 residues. The junction had 4 bases not matched to a gene; V was cut back by 3 bases and J by 0 bases. Germline CDR1 KGHSH, CDR2 LQKENI. This clone was counted a few times. Sequencing used immunoSEQ multiplex PCR; TCRdb keeps in-frame clones, though not all of them. The sample shows about 28,000 clones, 70% to 80% of them seen only once. The sequence was collected from a human donor with non-small cell lung cancer who had stable disease on radiotherapy plus ipilimumab. The chain joins TRBV18 to TRBJ1-1, with 7 bases lining up with TRBD1. The source material was peripheral blood, sampled from a patient treated with radiotherapy plus ipilimumab. Written as DNA, the CDR3 is TGTGCCAGCTCACCGGGACAGAAGTTGAACACTGAAGCTTTCTTT. This codes for CASSPGQKLNTEAFF.